The 31 T cell receptor beta chains given below trace back to one sample, sequenced in a study of shared clonotypes between healthy human individuals. Naive CD8 cells lacked CD45RO, underwent positive selection for CCR7 and left out terminally differentiated effector memory CD45RA+ cells. Clones were read by immunoSEQ multiplex PCR, and TCRdb kept only the in-frame ones, dropping some. The sample includes about 2.2 million clones, 90% to 95% of them seen just once. Source material: naive CD8+ T cells from PBMCs. All receptors come from a man between 18 and 35 years old in good health. Some clones in this sample may be carry-over from other donors' samples.

V usage is TRBV29-1 and J usage is TRBJ1-2; no definite D call. Germline V gene data show CDR1 as SQVTM and CDR2 as ANQGSEA. The CDR3 runs 12 residues. V was clipped by 3 bases and J by 7 bases, with 12 bases between them. CDR3 sequence: CSVDGGVFGYTF. CDR3 DNA sequence: TGCAGCGTTGATGGTGGTGTTTTTGGCTACACCTTC.

The rearrangement links TRBV2 to TRBJ2-7, with a tentative D call TRBD1 (5 bases). Between the trimmed V and J ends, which lost 7 bases and 5 bases, there was a span of 21 bases. CDR3 length: 15 amino acids. CDR1 and CDR2 (germline): SNHLY, FYNNEI. The CDR3 loop is CASTVSQVVGHEQYF. CDR3 DNA sequence: TGTGCCAGCACTGTATCACAGGTGGTGGGCCACGAGCAGTACTTC.

The J gene is TRBJ2-7, the V gene TRBV7-9, with 8 bases matching TRBD2. CDR3 length: 15 amino acids. V dropped 5 bases and J dropped 3; count of bases not matched to a gene: 9. Germline CDR1 SEHNR, CDR2 FQNEAQ (reference sequence). DNA for the CDR3: TGTGCCAGCAGCACCACTAGCGGAGGACGCTACGAGCAGTACTTC. This translates into CASSTTSGGRYEQYF.

V usage is TRBV27 and J usage is TRBJ1-2; unclear D gene. The CDR3 extends over 19 amino acids. The V and J ends lost 4 bases and 4 bases respectively, with 28 bases between them. CDR1 and CDR2 from the germline V gene are MNHEY and SMNVEV (reference sequence). The DNA for the CDR3 is TGTGCCAGCAGTTCACTCTCTTTCCCCACAGAAGGAGCGGGCTATGGCTACACCTTC. Its translation is CASSSLSFPTEGAGYGYTF.

The chain recombines TRBV4-1 with TRBJ2-1; TRBD1 matches at 10 bases. The CDR3 covers 14 residues. V shed 8 bases, J shed 7 bases, and the junction held 8 bases outside the gene matches. Germline V gives CDR1 MGHRA, CDR2 YSYEKL. The CDR3 DNA reads as TGCGCCAGCCAGACCCGACAGGGGGCAAATGAGCAGTTCTTC. It translates to CASQTRQGANEQFF.

The chain carries TRBV27 and TRBJ2-1; D is unresolved. The ends were cut back, 2 bases at V and 5 bases at J, with 7 bases in the middle. This CDR3 has 13 amino acids. CDR1 and CDR2 (germline): MNHEY, SMNVEV (reference sequence). The CDR3 bases are TGTGCCAGCAGTTTAGGTATCGACAATGAGCAGTTCTTC. It encodes CASSLGIDNEQFF.

The gene calls are TRBV27 and TRBJ2-7, with a weak D call TRBD2 (7 bases). CDR1 and CDR2 from the germline V gene are MNHEY and SMNVEV (reference sequence). This CDR3 spans 15 amino acids. The germline V and J ends were trimmed by 2 bases and 2 bases, with 13 bases remaining between them. DNA of the CDR3: TGTGCCAGCAGTTTAGGACTAGGGGGACCCTACGAGCAGTACTTC. Translated: CASSLGLGGPYEQYF.

J is TRBJ2-3 and V is TRBV27, with TRBD2 as a possible D gene (6 bases). Germline V CDR1 and CDR2: MNHEY, SMNVEV (reference sequence). Trimming cost V 3 bases and J 3 bases, with 10 bases left between them. The CDR3 totals 14 residues. The CDR3 protein is CASSFIRETDTQYF. The CDR3 DNA reads TGTGCCAGCAGTTTTATCCGGGAGACAGATACGCAGTATTTT.

This chain links TRBV6-5 with TRBJ2-7, with 10 bases lining up with TRBD2. The CDR3 spans 15 residues. After removal of 2 bases from V and 5 bases from J, the junction contained 6 bases not matched to a gene. Germline assignment: CDR1 MNHEY and CDR2 SVGAGI. CDR3 residues: CASSYRLAGDHEQYF. The DNA of the CDR3 is TGTGCCAGCAGTTACAGGCTAGCGGGAGACCACGAGCAGTACTTC.

J is TRBJ1-2 and V is TRBV6-5, with D maybe TRBD1 (6 bases). With 2 bases removed from V and 6 bases from J, the gap between germline ends came to 13 bases. CDR1 is MNHEY, CDR2 SVGAGI, per germline. This CDR3 has 14 residues. DNA of the CDR3: TGTGCCAGCAGTTACGTTGGCAGGGGAGATGGCTACACCTTC. Encoded protein: CASSYVGRGDGYTF.

With regard to this clone: Additional DNA sequences in this sample encode the identical CDR3. The J gene is TRBJ2-7, the V gene TRBV7-9, with D hard to call. Per germline, CDR1 SEHNR and CDR2 FQNEAQ (reference sequence). Trimming removed 1 base at V and 1 base at J, with 5 bases between. The CDR3 is 13 amino acids. This chain's CDR3 is CASSLVLSYEQYF. In DNA form, the CDR3 reads TGTGCCAGCAGCTTAGTCTTGTCCTACGAGCAGTACTTC. Together with reference TRBV7-9 and TRBJ2-7, the CDR3 gives the full variable domain: DTGVSQNPRHKITKRGQNVTFRCDPISEHNRLYWYRQTLGQGPEFLTYFQNEAQLEKSRLLSDRFSAERPKGSFSTLEIQRTEQGDSAMYLCASSLVLSYEQYFGPGTRLTVT.

V gene TRBV28 combines with J gene TRBJ1-3; no reliable D call. The CDR3 loop spans 15 amino acids. The V end lost 6 bases, the J end lost 0 bases, and 12 bases lay between the germline ends. From germline, CDR1 is MDHEN and CDR2 SYDVKM. The CDR3 DNA sequence: TGTGCCAGCAGCCTAGGACTGAACTCTGGAAACACCATATATTTT. This gives the protein CASSLGLNSGNTIYF.

J is TRBJ2-1 and V is TRBV7-2; 7 nucleotides line up with TRBD2. CDR3 length: 13 amino acids. The germline CDR1 and CDR2 sequences are SGHTA and FQGNSA. The junction had 3 bases not matched to a gene; V was cut back by 4 bases and J by 6 bases. The DNA of the CDR3 is TGTGCCAGCAGCTCAACTAGCGCCAATGAGCAGTTCTTC. Its translation is CASSSTSANEQFF.

This chain joins TRBV6-4 and TRBJ1-4; D is undetermined. The germline V and J ends were trimmed by 8 bases and 5 bases, with 15 bases remaining between them. This CDR3 spans 14 amino acids. From germline, CDR1 is MRHNA and CDR2 SNTAGT. CDR3 nucleotide sequence: TGTGCCAGCCCCCCCGGACGGTCGAATGAAAAACTGTTTTTT. Translating it yields CASPPGRSNEKLFF.

The gene calls are TRBV5-6 and TRBJ2-5; 7 nucleotides agree with TRBD2. The J call could be wrong; TRBJ2-7 is a better fit for the DNA end. The CDR3 runs to 14 residues. The germline gives CDR1 SGHDT, CDR2 YYEEEE. Here the CDR3 DNA reads TGTGCCAGCAGCTTGCGGGAGGCCCCCTACGAGCAGTACTTC. Protein: CASSLREAPYEQYF.

The chain joins TRBV2 to TRBJ2-7; TRBD2 aligns across 7 bases. The trim removed 8 bases at V and 6 bases at J, leaving 16 bases unmatched. The CDR3 has 15 residues. Germline V CDR1 and CDR2: SNHLY, FYNNEI. DNA of the CDR3: TGTGCCAGCGAGGTCAGCACCGGGGGAGGGCCCGAGCAGTACTTC. It specifies CASEVSTGGGPEQYF.

This chain uses TRBV7-9 with TRBJ2-7, with TRBD2 identical over 7 bases. CDR3 length equals 16 residues. CDR1 is SEHNR, CDR2 FQNEAQ, per germline (reference sequence). Losses at the gene ends were 1 base for V and 0 bases for J; bases not matched to a gene: 6. DNA of the CDR3: TGTGCCAGCAGCTTAGGGGGGAGGGCAGTCTCCTACGAGCAGTACTTC. Its protein is CASSLGGRAVSYEQYF. The full variable domain, in which reference TRBV7-9 and TRBJ2-7 provide the parts outside the CDR3, is DTGVSQNPRHKITKRGQNVTFRCDPISEHNRLYWYRQTLGQGPEFLTYFQNEAQLEKSRLLSDRFSAERPKGSFSTLEIQRTEQGDSAMYLCASSLGGRAVSYEQYFGPGTRLTVT.

V gene TRBV6-5 combines with J gene TRBJ1-5; weak D call: TRBD1 (5 bases). The CDR3 has 12 amino acids. Trimming took off 5 bases at V and 11 bases at J, with 13 bases between the two ends. The germline V gene has CDR1 MNHEY and CDR2 SVGAGI. The DNA of the CDR3 is TGTGCCAGCAGTCAACGTGGGGGGACCCAGCATTTT. This encodes CASSQRGGTQHF.

This chain joins TRBV11-2 and TRBJ2-2; weak D call: TRBD1 (6 bases). The germline gives CDR1 SGHAT, CDR2 FQNNGV. The CDR3 is 15 residues long. Between the trimmed V and J ends, which lost 5 bases and 1 base, there was a span of 11 bases. As DNA, the CDR3 is TGTGCCAGCAGCAGTAGGGGACAGAACACCGGGGAGCTGTTTTTT. Translated, it gives CASSSRGQNTGELFF.

This clone came up once. J is TRBJ2-2 and V is TRBV27, with 8 bases aligning to TRBD1. V was pared by 4 bases and J by 8 bases, with 3 bases of the junction left unmatched. CDR1 and CDR2 from the germline V gene are MNHEY and SMNVEV (reference sequence). This CDR3 is built from 13 residues. The CDR3 DNA follows: TGTGCCAGCAGTTCCCAGGGGGCTGGGGAGCTGTTTTTT. This codes for CASSSQGAGELFF.

The rearrangement uses TRBV27 and TRBJ1-5; D unclear. Trimming removed 4 bases at V and 1 base at J, with 11 bases between. The germline V gene encodes CDR1 MNHEY and CDR2 SMNVEV (reference sequence). CDR3 length equals 15 residues. The CDR3 reads CASSSRLVSNQPQHF. In nucleotides, the CDR3 is TGTGCCAGCAGTTCCCGACTGGTGAGCAATCAGCCCCAGCATTTT.

This CDR3 is CASSHRGCNEKLFF. In DNA form, the CDR3 reads TGTGCCAGCAGCCACAGGGGGTGTAATGAAAAACTGTTTTTT. This chain connects TRBV12-1 to TRBJ1-4; no DNA check was done on the table's D call, TRBD1. TRBV12-1 is assigned pseudogene status. The CDR3 is made up of 14 amino acids.

The chain recombines TRBV4-1 with TRBJ2-2; 8 bases line up with TRBD1. The CDR3 runs to 17 residues. After removal of 1 base from V and 6 bases from J, the junction contained 10 bases not matched to a gene. Looked up from germline, CDR1 is MGHRA and CDR2 is YSYEKL. The CDR3 DNA follows: TGCGCCAGCAGCCAAGTTCTGAAGCAGGGGGCATCCGGGGAGCTGTTTTTT. Amino acids: CASSQVLKQGASGELFF.

J is TRBJ2-2 and V is TRBV29-1; 9 positions match TRBD1. V lost 4 bases to trimming and J lost 3 bases; unmatched junction nucleotides: 3. There are 14 residues in the CDR3. Germline CDR1 is SQVTM and CDR2 is ANQGSEA. CDR3: CSVGGTGYTGELFF. The CDR3 DNA reads TGCAGCGTTGGGGGGACAGGGTACACCGGGGAGCTGTTTTTT.

Turning to this clone: The same CDR3 also results from other DNA sequences found in this sample. The V and J genes are TRBV27 and TRBJ1-2, with 7 bases that match TRBD1. V was clipped by 6 bases and J by 4 bases; unmatched bases: 5. The V gene's germline CDR1 is MNHEY and CDR2 SMNVEV (reference sequence). The CDR3 extends over 13 amino acids. CDR3 protein: CASRGQGGYGYTF. The CDR3 bases are TGTGCCAGCAGAGGGCAGGGGGGCTATGGCTACACCTTC.

The CDR3 sequence: CASSKRLVKGTGELFF. The CDR3 nucleotides are TGTGCCAGCAGTAAAAGACTAGTAAAAGGCACCGGGGAGCTGTTTTTT. The V call is TRBV27, the J call TRBJ2-2; possible D gene TRBD2, 6 bases. The length of the CDR3 is 16 residues. Trimming shortened V by 5 bases and J by 4 bases, and 17 bases separated the two germline ends. Germline CDR1 is MNHEY and CDR2 is SMNVEV (reference sequence).

Only one count was recorded for this clone. The rearrangement links TRBV21-1 to TRBJ1-5. TRBV21-1 is recorded as a pseudogene. The CDR3 extends over 20 amino acids. CDR3 sequence (DNA): TGTGCCAGCGAGCAAAGCGGGGGAGGGGGTTCCTCCTCGAACAATCAGCCCCAGCATTTT. Its translation: CASEQSGGGGSSSNNQPQHF.

The chain uses TRBV9 and TRBJ1-2; D remains unclear. The V end lost 2 bases, the J end lost 0 bases, and 11 bases lay between the germline ends. Germline CDR1 and CDR2: SGDLS and YYNGEE. The CDR3 totals 15 residues. The CDR3 is CASSVGRRPNYGYTF. The CDR3 bases are TGTGCCAGCAGCGTTGGACGACGACCTAACTATGGCTACACCTTC.

This chain uses TRBV9 with TRBJ2-6; D not certain. Germline CDR1 and CDR2: SGDLS and YYNGEE. The CDR3 consists of 17 residues. Trimming stripped 1 base from V and 0 bases from J, with 11 bases between. The CDR3: CASSVTSESSGANVLTF. CDR3 nucleotides: TGTGCCAGCAGCGTAACATCGGAAAGCTCTGGGGCCAACGTCCTGACTTTC. Full variable domain (outside the CDR3, taken from reference TRBV9 and TRBJ2-6): DSGVTQTPKHLITATGQRVTLRCSPRSGDLSVYWYQQSLDQGLQFLIQYYNGEERAKGNILERFSAQQFPDLHSELNLSSLELGDSALYFCASSVTSESSGANVLTFGAGSRLTVL.

This clone has only one observation. The J gene is TRBJ2-7, the V gene TRBV7-6; D remains unclear. Germline V gene sequence: CDR1 SGHVS, CDR2 FNYEAQ. V lost 1 base and J lost 5, with 6 bases in between. The length of the CDR3 is 12 residues. Here the CDR3 DNA reads TGTGCCAGCAGCTTAGTCGTCGACGAGCAGTACTTC. Translated, it gives CASSLVVDEQYF.

This rearrangement joins TRBV7-8 to TRBJ2-7, with D unclear. V was trimmed by 2 bases and J by 3 bases, leaving 11 bases between them. The CDR3 contains 14 residues. Per the germline V gene, CDR1 is SGHVS and CDR2 is FQNEAQ. CDR3 protein: CASSLRHSVYEQYF. The CDR3, as DNA: TGTGCCAGCAGCTTACGACACTCAGTCTACGAGCAGTACTTC.